This T cell receptor (beta chain) was recorded in a study of CD8 T cells in Susac syndrome (dated by TCRdb to about 2019). For the wider study: Whether CD8+ T cell activation and differentiation in Susac syndrome was antigen driven was tested using repertoire sequencing. CD8+ T cell repertoire clonality was compared between some 13 healthy donors, roughly 14 Susac syndrome patients and 15 multiple sclerosis patients. Study-wide conclusions, independent of this receptor: The study acknowledged that relatively few individuals were included in the TCR sequencing and HLA analysis.

There are a few counts of this clonotype. The clone's antigen remains unknown. The record has no base qualities; no much larger clone is one base away. High-throughput TCR beta sequencing profiled peripheral blood CD8+ and CD4+ T cells from healthy donors, Susac syndrome patients and multiple sclerosis patients. The multiple sclerosis controls were treatment-naive patients whose relapsing-remitting disease, either stable or active, fulfilled the revised McDonald criteria. Bulk CD8+ and CD4+ T cells were purified by magnetic negative isolation, whereas CD8+ TEMRA cells were enriched by FACS. Blood was drawn into EDTA tubes, processed within 24 hours, and PBMCs were isolated by density gradient centrifugation. PBMCs intended for TCR sequencing were cryopreserved in liquid nitrogen and were subsequently thawed in a 37 degrees C water bath. The sorted or isolated CD4+, CD8+ and CD8+ TEMRA cells reached a purity of at least 90%.

RNA was extracted using the RNeasy kit, and about 0.5 to 1 ug of the RNA was reverse transcribed with random hexamers. TCR beta CDR3 regions were amplified with the immunoSEQ multiplex PCR assay covering 54 Vbeta and 13 Jbeta segments. PCR amplification bias was corrected using a synthetic template baseline for primer optimization and computational correction. As for the authors' bioinformatics: Reads were annotated to V, D and J genes per IMGT and analyzed with immunoSEQ Analyzer, keeping only productive sequences. Clonality was computed as one minus Shannon entropy normalized by log2 of the number of productive unique sequences. For each patient and control, public and private clones were evaluated within the 100 most prevalent clones. A clone was defined as Susac-specific if it was absent from the healthy and MS cohorts, from around 960 published viral clones and from other ImmuneACCESS disease sequences. The raw public reads went through TCRdb reprocessing: fastp at Q25, MiXCR clone calling, in-frame beta chains kept. Records with the same CDR3 protein are collapsed into one entry carrying the most frequent genes and DNA. These V and J calls are TCRdb output, not the study's own analysis. The sample table holds 400,000 or so distinct CDR3 sequences, of which 85% were seen once. The ten largest account for more than 0.09% of the sample.

The CDR3 runs 14 amino acids, cysteine and phenylalanine included. The kept DNA is CDR3 alone, 42 bases in frame from the first base. Based on the germline V gene, the CDR1 and CDR2 sequences are SGHRS and YFSETQ. V and J lose 4 bases and 3 bases, and a span of 13 bases separates them. The specimen was CD8+ T cells from PBMCs. This clonotype was sampled from a human donor with multiple sclerosis. This chain joins TRBV5-1 to TRBJ2-5; TRBD2 is a weak D gene call, 5 bases matching. The CDR3 reads as follows: CASSPHDGEETQYF. DNA sequence: TGCGCCAGCAGCCCTCACGACGGGGAAGAGACCCAGTACTTC.